Each of the 26 T cell receptor beta chains below was sequenced from the same sample in a study of blood T cell repertoires in COVID-19. Clones were read by immunoSEQ multiplex PCR, and TCRdb kept only the in-frame ones, dropping some. The table lists 100,000 to 150,000 clones, under 90% of them singletons. The sequencing sample was made of peripheral blood. The receptors stem from a woman aged 55-70 years with acute or convalescent COVID-19.

This chain links TRBV5-1 with TRBJ2-2; TRBD2 is a possible D gene (6 bases). From germline, CDR1 is SGHRS and CDR2 YFSETQ. There are 14 residues in the CDR3. V lost 2 bases, J lost 6 bases, and 11 bases lay in between. The CDR3 sequence: CASSLSAGSGELFF. DNA of the CDR3: TGCGCCAGCAGCTTATCGGCGGGGTCCGGGGAGCTGTTTTTT.

The chain has TRBV28 and TRBJ1-5, with TRBD1 identical over 10 bases. Germline V gene lookup returns CDR1 MDHEN and CDR2 SYDVKM. The J segment lost 6 bases and the V segment lost 5 bases, leaving 7 bases of the junction unmatched. The CDR3 is made up of 15 amino acids. The CDR3 nucleotides read TGTGCCAGCAGTGCGGGACAGGGGTCTAGTCAGCCCCAGCATTTT. Translation: CASSAGQGSSQPQHF.

The chain couples TRBV5-6 to TRBJ2-5; maybe TRBD2 (6 bases). This CDR3 comprises 16 residues. CDR1 SGHDT and CDR2 YYEEEE come from the germline V gene. Between the trimmed V and J ends, which lost 2 bases and 0 bases, there was a span of 14 bases. In DNA, the CDR3 is TGTGCCAGCAGCTTTGGGGGGTTGGCCAACCAAGAGACCCAGTACTTC. Translating it yields CASSFGGLANQETQYF. The variable domain in full, with the rest retrieved from reference TRBV5-6 and TRBJ2-5, is DAGVTQSPTHLIKTRGQQVTLRCSPKSGHDTVSWYQQALGQGPQFIFQYYEEEERQRGNFPDRFSGHQFPNYSSELNVNALLLGDSALYLCASSFGGLANQETQYFGPGTRLLVL.

V usage is TRBV18 and J usage is TRBJ1-1; TRBD1 is a possible D gene (6 bases). The CDR3 sequence is 15 residues long. Germline V lookup: CDR1 KGHSH, CDR2 LQKENI. Trimming cost V 3 bases and J 1 base, with 12 bases left between them. The CDR3 DNA is TGTGCCAGCTCACCGTCGACAGGAGCGAACACTGAAGCTTTCTTT. Protein product: CASSPSTGANTEAFF.

This clone appeared many times. The chain uses TRBV28 and TRBJ1-1; 8 nucleotides match TRBD1. The CDR3 extends over 15 amino acids. Germline V gene sequence: CDR1 MDHEN, CDR2 SYDVKM. The junction had 5 bases not matched to a gene; V was cut back by 5 bases and J by 0 bases. The CDR3 bases are TGTGCCAGCAGTCTTAGACAGGGGATGAACACTGAAGCTTTCTTT. Protein: CASSLRQGMNTEAFF.

J is TRBJ1-1 and V is TRBV30; tentative D call: TRBD1 (5 bases). The CDR3 covers 12 residues. CDR1 GTSNPN and CDR2 SVGIG come from the germline V gene (reference sequence). The V end was cut by 2 bases, the J end by 9 bases, with 13 bases between. CDR3 sequence reads: CAWSLLAGKAFF. CDR3 DNA: TGTGCCTGGAGTCTTCTCGCAGGGAAAGCTTTCTTT.

This clone was observed a single time. V usage is TRBV5-4 and J usage is TRBJ1-4; D gene uncertain. Trimming cost V 4 bases and J 5 bases, with 12 bases left between them. The CDR3 contains 14 residues. Germline V gene sequence: CDR1 SGHNT, CDR2 YYREEE (reference sequence). Here the CDR3 DNA reads TGTGCCAGCAGCGCCGGCGGGAAGAATGAAAAACTGTTTTTT. Amino acid sequence: CASSAGGKNEKLFF.

The V and J genes are TRBV5-1 and TRBJ2-4; 9 nucleotides align to TRBD1. CDR1 and CDR2 (germline): SGHRS, YFSETQ. V shed 4 bases, J shed 7 bases, and the junction held 12 bases outside the gene matches. The CDR3 is 16 amino acids. This CDR3 reads CASSLQGAVGRNIQYF. Here the CDR3 DNA reads TGCGCCAGCAGCCTACAGGGGGCCGTGGGTAGGAACATTCAGTACTTC.

This clone was seen only a few times. This rearrangement joins TRBV7-3 to TRBJ1-2, with a possible D match to TRBD1 (5 bases). V lost 1 base and J lost 14, with 17 bases in between. CDR1 SGHTA and CDR2 FQGTGA come from the germline V gene. There are 13 residues in the CDR3. The chain's CDR3 is CASSLKRETGLTF. The CDR3 bases are TGTGCCAGCAGCTTAAAAAGAGAGACGGGACTTACCTTC.

This clone was detected only once. The V gene is TRBV10-2, the J gene TRBJ1-1, with 7 bases matching TRBD1. The CDR3 covers 12 residues. Germline CDR1 and CDR2: WSHSY and SAAADI. The junction had 1 base not matched to a gene; V was cut back by 6 bases and J by 3 bases. The CDR3 DNA reads TGCGCCAGCAGGGGACAGTACACTGAAGCTTTCTTT. Translated: CASRGQYTEAFF.

The rearrangement joins TRBV19 to TRBJ1-2; no clear D gene. This CDR3 spans 13 amino acids. Germline CDR1 is LNHDA and CDR2 is SQIVND (reference sequence). Between the trimmed V and J ends, which lost 1 base and 6 bases, there was a span of 9 bases. The CDR3 loop is CASSIAQQDGYTF. The CDR3 nucleotides are TGTGCCAGTAGTATAGCGCAGCAGGATGGCTACACCTTC.

The chain has TRBV27 and TRBJ2-1; 8 nucleotides line up with TRBD1. V shed 6 bases, J shed 7 bases, and the junction held 11 bases outside the gene matches. The CDR3 contains 15 residues. Germline loops: CDR1 MNHEY, CDR2 SMNVEV (reference sequence). The chain's CDR3 is CASRPRGTGLNEQFF. The CDR3 bases are TGTGCCAGCAGACCTAGAGGGACAGGTTTGAATGAGCAGTTCTTC.

The rearrangement joins TRBV6-1 to TRBJ2-3; tentative D call: TRBD1 (6 bases). The germline gives CDR1 MNHNS, CDR2 SASEGT. V was pared by 2 bases and J by 1 base, with 10 bases between. There are 15 residues in the CDR3. The CDR3 sequence is CASSEQGLRTDTQYF. The CDR3 coding sequence is TGTGCCAGCAGTGAACAGGGGCTACGCACAGATACGCAGTATTTT.

Here the CDR3 reads CASTLGQKYEQYF. The DNA for the CDR3 is TGTGCCAGCACCCTGGGACAGAAGTACGAGCAGTACTTC. This chain joins TRBV12-3 or TRBV12-4 and TRBJ2-7; 7 positions agree with TRBD1. This CDR3 is 13 amino acids long. V gave up 7 bases and J gave up 4 bases; unmatched junction bases: 7.

The V gene is TRBV6-2 or TRBV6-3, the J gene TRBJ1-4, with D unresolved. The CDR3 contains 15 residues. V was cut by 5 bases and J by 7 bases, with 17 bases left in between. Germline V gene lookup returns CDR1 MNHEY and CDR2 SVGEGT. CDR3 protein: CASSGLGGGFEKLFF. The CDR3 coding sequence is TGTGCCAGCAGTGGCCTCGGAGGTGGATTTGAAAAACTGTTTTTT.

The gene calls are TRBV18 and TRBJ1-2; D gene uncertain. V was cut by 2 bases and J by 2 bases, with 9 bases left in between. From germline, CDR1 is KGHSH and CDR2 LQKENI. The CDR3 is 14 amino acids. The CDR3 DNA reads TGTGCCAGCTCACCAAAATCGGGAAACTATGGCTACACCTTC. Residues: CASSPKSGNYGYTF.

J is TRBJ2-7 and V is TRBV27; 7 bases fit TRBD1. The CDR3 runs 14 residues. J was trimmed by 3 bases and V by 4 bases; bases with no gene match: 6. In germline, CDR1 is MNHEY, CDR2 SMNVEV (reference sequence). The CDR3 DNA reads TGTGCCAGCAGTTCGGCGGCAGGGGGCTACGAGCAGTACTTC. Translated: CASSSAAGGYEQYF.

The rearrangement joins TRBV6-2 or TRBV6-3 to TRBJ2-4; 7 bases map to TRBD1. The V gene end was trimmed by 6 bases and the J gene end by 8 bases; junction bases not matched to a gene: 10. This CDR3 has 14 residues. CDR1 is MNHEY, CDR2 SVGEGT, per germline. CDR3 sequence (DNA): TGTGCCAGCAGCCAGGCCTTAGGACAGGACATTCAGTACTTC. Protein: CASSQALGQDIQYF.

This chain links TRBV30 with TRBJ1-4; 7 nucleotides agree with TRBD1. This CDR3 region has 13 residues. Trimming cost V 6 bases and J 10 bases; bases outside gene matches: 11. CDR1 and CDR2 from the germline V gene are GTSNPN and SVGIG (reference sequence). CDR3 sequence: CACGPQGGGKLFF. CDR3 nucleotides: TGTGCCTGTGGCCCGCAAGGGGGCGGAAAACTGTTTTTT. The complete variable domain, with remaining parts taken from reference TRBV30 and TRBJ1-4, reads SQTIHQWPATLVQPVGSPLSLECTVEGTSNPNLYWYRQAAGRGLQLLFYSVGIGQISSEVPQNLSASRPQDRQFILSSKKLLLSDSGFYLCACGPQGGGKLFFGSGTQLSVL.

The chain has TRBV7-9 and TRBJ1-2; the D is unclear. The V end lost 4 bases, the J end lost 3 bases, and 9 bases lay between the germline ends. This CDR3 region has 13 residues. Germline CDR1 is SEHNR and CDR2 is FQNEAQ (reference sequence). The chain's CDR3 is CASSYRDYYGYTF. CDR3 nucleotides: TGTGCCAGCAGCTACCGGGATTACTATGGCTACACCTTC.

CDR3 amino acids: CASSVGHYTSTDTQYF. For the CDR3, the DNA is TGTGCCAGCAGCGTAGGGCACTATACTAGCACAGATACGCAGTATTTT. The gene calls are TRBV9 and TRBJ2-3; no definite D call. In germline, CDR1 is SGDLS, CDR2 YYNGEE. The CDR3 runs 16 residues. V lost 0 bases, J lost 0 bases, and 11 bases lay in between.

The chain has TRBV30 and TRBJ1-4, with D possibly matching TRBD1 (5 bases). The germline CDR1 and CDR2 sequences are GTSNPN and SVGIG (reference sequence). The V and J ends lost 4 bases and 8 bases respectively, with 17 bases between them. This CDR3 contains 14 residues. CDR3 loop: CAWNGGLGGEKLFF. The CDR3 bases are TGTGCCTGGAACGGTGGGTTGGGGGGAGAAAAACTGTTTTTT.

A word on this clone: The junction shows a germline mismatch at one end, possibly a read error. The chain couples TRBV14 to TRBJ1-2; the D is unclear. The germline V gene has CDR1 SGHDN and CDR2 FVKESK. This CDR3 has 13 amino acids. CDR3 sequence (DNA): TGTGCCACCAGCCCAATCCCCAACTATGGCTACACCTTC. Amino acid sequence: CATSPIPNYGYTF.

This clone occurred a few times. The J gene is TRBJ2-2, the V gene TRBV7-3, with D perhaps matching TRBD1 (5 bases). The CDR3 is 15 amino acids. Germline-derived CDR1 and CDR2 are SGHTA and FQGTGA. V shed 3 bases and J shed 5 bases, with 13 bases lying between them. In DNA form, the CDR3 reads TGTGCCAGCAGCTTTACAGGCGAGTGGACCGGGGAGCTGTTTTTT. Residues: CASSFTGEWTGELFF.

This chain connects TRBV9 to TRBJ1-2; D possibly corresponds to TRBD1 (5 bases). Germline CDR1 is SGDLS and CDR2 is YYNGEE. The ends were cut back, 2 bases at V and 2 bases at J, with 10 bases in the middle. The CDR3 extends over 14 amino acids. The CDR3 nucleotides read TGTGCCAGCAGCGTGGGGGGGATCAACTATGGCTACACCTTC. Translated: CASSVGGINYGYTF.

The chain recombines TRBV6-2 or TRBV6-3 with TRBJ2-2; D may be TRBD1 (5 bases). This CDR3 has 14 amino acids. CDR1 is MNHEY and CDR2 is SVGEGT in the germline V gene. The V and J ends lost 1 base and 5 bases respectively, with 8 bases between them. The CDR3 spells CASSYYQGTGELFF. CDR3 nucleotide sequence: TGTGCCAGCAGTTACTACCAGGGAACCGGGGAGCTGTTTTTT.